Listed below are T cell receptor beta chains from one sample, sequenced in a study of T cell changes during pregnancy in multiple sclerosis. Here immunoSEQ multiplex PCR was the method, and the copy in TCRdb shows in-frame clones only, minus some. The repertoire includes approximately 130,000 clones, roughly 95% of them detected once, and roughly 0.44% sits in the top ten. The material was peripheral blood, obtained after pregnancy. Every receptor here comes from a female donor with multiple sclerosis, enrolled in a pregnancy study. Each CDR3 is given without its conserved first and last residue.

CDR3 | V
ASSKSGELYEKLF | TRBV7-2
SVAGTGLADTQY | TRBV29-1
AWSGPPKQGNT | TRBV30
ASSYFSLGEGSGYT | TRBV6-6
ASSSLPGTGLGYSNQPQH | TRBV27
ASSQGPGLVYEQY | TRBV4-1
ASSFFGAGHPYEQY | TRBV27
ASSLRASGSSAGELF | TRBV5-1
ASSIRRAGDSETQY | TRBV19
ASSISGQPQH | TRBV19
ASSSLPLQDTQY | TRBV5-1
SVGASSTGELF | TRBV29-1
ASSEGWDRFSYEQY | TRBV6-1
ASTGTDLTPNIQY | TRBV21-1